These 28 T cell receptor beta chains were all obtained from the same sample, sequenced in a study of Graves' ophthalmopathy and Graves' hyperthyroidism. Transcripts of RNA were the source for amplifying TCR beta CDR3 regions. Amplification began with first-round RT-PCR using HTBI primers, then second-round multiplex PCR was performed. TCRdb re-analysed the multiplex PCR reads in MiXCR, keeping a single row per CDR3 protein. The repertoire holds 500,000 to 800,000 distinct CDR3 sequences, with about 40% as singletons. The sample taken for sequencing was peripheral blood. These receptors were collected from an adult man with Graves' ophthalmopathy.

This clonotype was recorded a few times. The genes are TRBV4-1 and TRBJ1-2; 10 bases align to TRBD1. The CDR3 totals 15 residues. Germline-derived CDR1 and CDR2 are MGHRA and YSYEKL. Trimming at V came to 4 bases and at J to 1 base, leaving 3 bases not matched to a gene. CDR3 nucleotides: TGCGCCAGCAGCCCTCGGACAGGGGGTAACTATGGCTACACCTTC. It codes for CASSPRTGGNYGYTF.

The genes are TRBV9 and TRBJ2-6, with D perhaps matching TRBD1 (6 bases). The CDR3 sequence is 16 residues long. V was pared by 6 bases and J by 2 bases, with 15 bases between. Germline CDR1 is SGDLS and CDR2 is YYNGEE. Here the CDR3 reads CASIGTGSAGANVLTF. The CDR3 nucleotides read TGTGCCAGCATCGGTACAGGGTCGGCTGGGGCCAACGTCCTGACTTTC.

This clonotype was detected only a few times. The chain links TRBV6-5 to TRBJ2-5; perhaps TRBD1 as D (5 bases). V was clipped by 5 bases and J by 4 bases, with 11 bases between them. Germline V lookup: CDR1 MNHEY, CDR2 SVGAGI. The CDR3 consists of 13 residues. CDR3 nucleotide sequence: TGTGCCAGCAGTCGACAGCCGCGAGAGACCCAGTACTTC. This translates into CASSRQPRETQYF.

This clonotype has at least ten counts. The DNA of the CDR3 is TGTGCCAGCAGCTCATTAGGGGAGGACGGGAGGCCCTACGAGCAGTACTTC. Translation: CASSSLGEDGRPYEQYF. The J gene is TRBJ2-7, the V gene TRBV7-8; 7 nucleotides line up with TRBD2. J gave up 2 bases and V 4 bases, and 14 bases lay outside the gene matches. Germline CDR1 reads SGHVS; CDR2 reads FQNEAQ. CDR3 size: 17 residues.

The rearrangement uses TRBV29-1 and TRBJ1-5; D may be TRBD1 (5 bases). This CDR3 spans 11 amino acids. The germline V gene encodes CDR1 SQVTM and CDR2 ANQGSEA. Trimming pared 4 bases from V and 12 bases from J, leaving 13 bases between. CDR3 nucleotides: TGCAGCGTTGGAGGGCGGCAGGGCCAGCATTTT. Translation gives CSVGGRQGQHF.

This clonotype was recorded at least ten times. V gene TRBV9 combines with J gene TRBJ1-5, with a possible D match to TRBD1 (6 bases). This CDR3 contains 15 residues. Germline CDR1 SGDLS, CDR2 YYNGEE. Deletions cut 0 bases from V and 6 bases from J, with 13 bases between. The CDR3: CASSVGGGPSQPQHF. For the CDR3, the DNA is TGTGCCAGCAGCGTAGGCGGGGGCCCCAGTCAGCCCCAGCATTTT.

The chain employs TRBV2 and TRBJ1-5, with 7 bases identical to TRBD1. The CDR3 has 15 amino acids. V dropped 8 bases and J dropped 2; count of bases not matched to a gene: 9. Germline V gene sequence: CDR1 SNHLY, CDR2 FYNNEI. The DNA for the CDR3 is TGTGCCAGCCGGATACAGGGGAACGGCAATCAGCCCCAGCATTTT. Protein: CASRIQGNGNQPQHF. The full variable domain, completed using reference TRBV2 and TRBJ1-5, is EPEVTQTPSHQVTQMGQEVILRCVPISNHLYFYWYRQILGQKVEFLVSFYNNEISEKSEIFDDQFSVERPDGSNFTLKIRSTKLEDSAMYFCASRIQGNGNQPQHFGDGTRLSIL.

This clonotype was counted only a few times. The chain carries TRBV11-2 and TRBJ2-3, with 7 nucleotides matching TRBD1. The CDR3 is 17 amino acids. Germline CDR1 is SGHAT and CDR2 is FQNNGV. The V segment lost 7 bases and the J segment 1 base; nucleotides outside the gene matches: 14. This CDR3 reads CASTLSRHRGGTDTQYF. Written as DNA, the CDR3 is TGTGCCAGCACCCTATCCCGCCACAGGGGAGGCACAGATACGCAGTATTTT.

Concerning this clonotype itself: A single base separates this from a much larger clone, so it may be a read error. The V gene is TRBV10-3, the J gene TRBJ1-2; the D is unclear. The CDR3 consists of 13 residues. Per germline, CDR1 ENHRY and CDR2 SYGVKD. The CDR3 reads CASSYTRSYDYTF. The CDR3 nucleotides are TGTGCCAGCAGTTACACCCGTTCCTATGACTACACCTTC.

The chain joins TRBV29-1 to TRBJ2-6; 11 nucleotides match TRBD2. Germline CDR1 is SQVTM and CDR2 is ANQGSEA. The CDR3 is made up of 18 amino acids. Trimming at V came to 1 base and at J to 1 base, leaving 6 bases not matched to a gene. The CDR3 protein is CSVEGVAGGVSGANVLTF. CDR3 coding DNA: TGCAGCGTTGAAGGGGTAGCGGGAGGGGTTTCTGGGGCCAACGTCCTGACTTTC.

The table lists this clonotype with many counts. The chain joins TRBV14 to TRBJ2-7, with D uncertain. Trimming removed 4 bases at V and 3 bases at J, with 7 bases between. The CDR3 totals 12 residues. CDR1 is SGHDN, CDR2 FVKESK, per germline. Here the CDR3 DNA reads TGTGCCAGCAGCCTTTCACGCTACGAGCAGTACTTC. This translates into CASSLSRYEQYF.

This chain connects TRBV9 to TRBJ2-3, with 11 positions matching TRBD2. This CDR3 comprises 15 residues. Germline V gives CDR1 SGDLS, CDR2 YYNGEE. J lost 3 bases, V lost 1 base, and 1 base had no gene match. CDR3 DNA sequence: TGTGCCAGCAGCGTATCTAGCGGGGGGACAGATACGCAGTATTTT. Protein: CASSVSSGGTDTQYF.

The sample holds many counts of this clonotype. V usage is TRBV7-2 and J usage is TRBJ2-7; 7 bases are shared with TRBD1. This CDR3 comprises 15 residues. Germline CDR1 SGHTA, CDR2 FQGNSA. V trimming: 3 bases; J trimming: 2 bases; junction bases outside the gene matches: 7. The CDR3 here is CASSFSLGTAYEQYF. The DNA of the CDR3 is TGTGCCAGCAGCTTTAGCCTGGGGACAGCCTACGAGCAGTACTTC.

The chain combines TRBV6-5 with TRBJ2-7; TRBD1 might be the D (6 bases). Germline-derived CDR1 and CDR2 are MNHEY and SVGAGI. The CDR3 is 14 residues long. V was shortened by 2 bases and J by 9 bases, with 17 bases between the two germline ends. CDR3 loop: CASSYDRNSHGQYF. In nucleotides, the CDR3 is TGTGCCAGCAGTTACGACAGGAATAGCCACGGGCAGTACTTC.

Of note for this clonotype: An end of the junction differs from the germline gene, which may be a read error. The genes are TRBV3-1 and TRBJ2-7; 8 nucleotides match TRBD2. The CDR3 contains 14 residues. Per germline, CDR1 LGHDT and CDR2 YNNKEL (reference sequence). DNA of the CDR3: TGTGCCAGCAGCCAGAGCGGGAGCTCCTACGAGCAGTATTTC. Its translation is CASSQSGSSYEQYF.

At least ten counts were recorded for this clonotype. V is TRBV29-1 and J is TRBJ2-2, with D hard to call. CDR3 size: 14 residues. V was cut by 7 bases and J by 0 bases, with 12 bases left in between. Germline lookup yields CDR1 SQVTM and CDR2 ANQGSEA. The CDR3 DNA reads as TGCAGCGGGTCCGGGTCCACGAACACCGGGGAGCTGTTTTTT. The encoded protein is CSGSGSTNTGELFF.

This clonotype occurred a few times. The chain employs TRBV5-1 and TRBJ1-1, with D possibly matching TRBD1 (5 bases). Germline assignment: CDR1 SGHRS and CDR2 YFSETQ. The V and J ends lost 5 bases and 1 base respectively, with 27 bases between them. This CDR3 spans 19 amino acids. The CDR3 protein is CASRTFFPGRGDTNTEAFF. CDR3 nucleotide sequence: TGCGCCAGCAGAACATTCTTCCCGGGACGTGGAGATACGAACACTGAAGCTTTCTTT.

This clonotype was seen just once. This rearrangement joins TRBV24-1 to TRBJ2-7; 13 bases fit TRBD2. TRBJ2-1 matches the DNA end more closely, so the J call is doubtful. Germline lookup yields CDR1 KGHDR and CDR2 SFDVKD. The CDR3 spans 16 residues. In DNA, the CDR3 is TGTGCCACCAGTGAACGTGGACTAGCGGGAGAGGGTGAGCAGTTCTTC. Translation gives CATSERGLAGEGEQFF.

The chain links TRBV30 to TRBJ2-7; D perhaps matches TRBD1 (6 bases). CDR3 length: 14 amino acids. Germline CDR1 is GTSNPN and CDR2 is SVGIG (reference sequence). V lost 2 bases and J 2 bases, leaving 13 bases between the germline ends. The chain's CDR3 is CAWSPDRMPYEQYF. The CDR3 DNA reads TGTGCCTGGAGTCCCGACAGGATGCCCTACGAGCAGTACTTC.

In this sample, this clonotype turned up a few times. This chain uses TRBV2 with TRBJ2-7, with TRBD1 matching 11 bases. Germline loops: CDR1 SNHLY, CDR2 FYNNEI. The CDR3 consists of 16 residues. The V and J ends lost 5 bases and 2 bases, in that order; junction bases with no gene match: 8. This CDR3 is CASSPRGTGGPYEQYF. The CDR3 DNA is TGTGCCAGCAGTCCCCGCGGGACAGGGGGACCCTACGAGCAGTACTTC.

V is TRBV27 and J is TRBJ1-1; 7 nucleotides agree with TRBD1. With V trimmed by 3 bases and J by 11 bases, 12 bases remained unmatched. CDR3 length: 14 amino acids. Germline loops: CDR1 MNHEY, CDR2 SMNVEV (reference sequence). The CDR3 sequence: CASSFSKGAREAFF. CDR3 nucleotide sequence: TGTGCCAGCAGTTTTTCTAAGGGGGCGCGGGAGGCTTTCTTT.

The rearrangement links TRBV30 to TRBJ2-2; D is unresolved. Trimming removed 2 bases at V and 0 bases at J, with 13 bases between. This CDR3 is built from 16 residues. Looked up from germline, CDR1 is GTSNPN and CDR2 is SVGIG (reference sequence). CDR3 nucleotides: TGTGCCTGGAGTCATGTCAGGCAGGCGAACACCGGGGAGCTGTTTTTT. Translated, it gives CAWSHVRQANTGELFF. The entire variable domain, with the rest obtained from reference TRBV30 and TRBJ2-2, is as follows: SQTIHQWPATLVQPVGSPLSLECTVEGTSNPNLYWYRQAAGRGLQLLFYSVGIGQISSEVPQNLSASRPQDRQFILSSKKLLLSDSGFYLCAWSHVRQANTGELFFGEGSRLTVL.

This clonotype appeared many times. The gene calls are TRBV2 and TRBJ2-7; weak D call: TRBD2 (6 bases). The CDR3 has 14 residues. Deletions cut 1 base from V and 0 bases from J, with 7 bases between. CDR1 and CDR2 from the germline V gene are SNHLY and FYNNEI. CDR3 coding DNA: TGTGCCAGCAGTGAAGGGGAGGTCTCCTACGAGCAGTACTTC. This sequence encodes CASSEGEVSYEQYF.

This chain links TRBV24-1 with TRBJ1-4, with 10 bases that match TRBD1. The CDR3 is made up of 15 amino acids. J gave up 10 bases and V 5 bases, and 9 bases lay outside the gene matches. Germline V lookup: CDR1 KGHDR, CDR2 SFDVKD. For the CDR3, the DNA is TGTGCCACCAGTGGCCCTCGGACAGGGGGGCGAAAACTGTTTTTT. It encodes CATSGPRTGGRKLFF.

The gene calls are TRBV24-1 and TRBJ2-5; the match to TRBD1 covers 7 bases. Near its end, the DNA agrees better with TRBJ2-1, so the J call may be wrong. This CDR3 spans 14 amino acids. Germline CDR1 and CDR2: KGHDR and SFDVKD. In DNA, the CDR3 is TGTGCCACCAGTGCCTTGGGACAGAACTATGAGCAGTTCTTC. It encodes CATSALGQNYEQFF.

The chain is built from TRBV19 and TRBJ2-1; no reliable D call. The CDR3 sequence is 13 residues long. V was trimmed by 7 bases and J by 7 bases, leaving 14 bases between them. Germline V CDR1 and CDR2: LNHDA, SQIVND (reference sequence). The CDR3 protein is CASTPNGPNEQFF. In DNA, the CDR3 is TGTGCCAGTACCCCCAACGGACCAAATGAGCAGTTCTTC.

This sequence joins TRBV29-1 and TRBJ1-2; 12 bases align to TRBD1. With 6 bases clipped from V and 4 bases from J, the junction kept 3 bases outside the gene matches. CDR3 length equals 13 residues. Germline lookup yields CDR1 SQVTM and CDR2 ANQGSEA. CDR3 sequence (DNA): TGCAGCGTCGGGACAGGGGGCGCCTATGGCTACACCTTC. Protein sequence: CSVGTGGAYGYTF.

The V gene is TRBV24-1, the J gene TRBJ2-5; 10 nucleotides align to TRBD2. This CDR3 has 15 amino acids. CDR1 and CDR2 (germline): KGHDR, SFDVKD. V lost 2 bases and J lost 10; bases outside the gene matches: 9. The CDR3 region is CATSDYFGEREGQYF. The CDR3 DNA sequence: TGTGCCACCAGTGATTATTTCGGCGAGCGGGAGGGCCAGTACTTC.